The subject of this entry is one TCR beta chain. This sample was taken from a study of blood T cells in healthy people across ages. V dropped 3 bases and J dropped 5 bases, with 8 bases sitting between them. CDR1 and CDR2 from the germline V gene are MNHNS and SASEGT. The CDR3 runs 13 residues. The use of a sample-barcoded 5' primer and a J-beta primer mix characterized a second PCR of 7 to 11 cycles. TCRdb reprocessed the 5' RACE reads with MiXCR, giving one entry per CDR3 protein. The data hold under 2,000,000 distinct CDR3 sequences, with about 50% observed a single time. This TCR was sampled from a middle-aged woman in good health. Sequencing input: blood. V is TRBV6-1 and J is TRBJ1-5; D uncertain. The CDR3 nucleotides read TGTGCCAGCAGTGAGGTCCCGCATCAGCCCCAGCATTTT. Protein sequence: CASSEVPHQPQHF.